The rows below give T cell receptor beta chains drawn from one sample of a study of blood T cell repertoires in COVID-19. Data came from immunoSEQ multiplex PCR; TCRdb stores just in-frame clones and leaves some out. The sample has 150,000 to 200,000 clones; around 91% are singletons. Sequencing was carried out using PBMCs or T cells enriched from blood (not recorded which). The origin of the receptors is a woman between 18 and 29 years old who had recovered from COVID-19. Both conserved end residues are part of each CDR3. A D gene is named only where the DNA matches it firmly. Size is omitted from some rows. Given values are once, few, many or a class for expanded clones.

CDR3 DNA: TGCAGCGTTGAGCTACAGGGGATAACTAATGAAAAACTGTTTTTT
CDR3 protein: CSVELQGITNEKLFF
V gene: TRBV29-1
D gene: TRBD1
J gene: TRBJ1-4
clone size: NA

CDR3 DNA: TGTGCCAGCAGTTTAGACGGGACAGGGTACCAGCATTTT
CDR3 protein: CASSLDGTGYQHF
V gene: TRBV12-3/TRBV12-4
D gene: TRBD1
J gene: TRBJ1-5
clone size: NA

CDR3 DNA: TGTGCCAGCAGTTTCCGGGGGACGAACACCGGGGAGCTGTTTTTT
CDR3 protein: CASSFRGTNTGELFF
V gene: TRBV28
D gene: NA
J gene: TRBJ2-2
clone size: once

CDR3 DNA: TGTGCCAGCAATTCCGGGACAGGGGAAGAGACCCAGTACTTC
CDR3 protein: CASNSGTGEETQYF
V gene: TRBV2
D gene: TRBD1
J gene: TRBJ2-5
clone size: NA

CDR3 DNA: TGTGCCAGCAGTGATCAGACTAGCGGGAGTTACGAGCAGTACTTC
CDR3 protein: CASSDQTSGSYEQYF
V gene: TRBV6-1
D gene: TRBD2
J gene: TRBJ2-7
clone size: few

CDR3 DNA: TGCGCCAGCAGCCAAGAGCGGGGGCTCTACGAGCAGTACTTC
CDR3 protein: CASSQERGLYEQYF
V gene: TRBV4-1
D gene: NA
J gene: TRBJ2-7
clone size: once

CDR3 DNA: TGTGCCAGCAGGCCGGACAGGATAACCTACGAGCAGTACTTC
CDR3 protein: CASRPDRITYEQYF
V gene: TRBV6-5
D gene: TRBD1
J gene: TRBJ2-7
clone size: NA

CDR3 DNA: TGTGCCAGCAGCCAAGAGGGCTCCGCGCGTTGGGTGCAGTACTTC
CDR3 protein: CASSQEGSARWVQYF
V gene: TRBV14
D gene: NA
J gene: TRBJ2-7
clone size: once

CDR3 DNA: TGCGCCAGCAGCTTGTATCATCCCAGGGGCTCCTACGAGCAGTACTTC
CDR3 protein: CASSLYHPRGSYEQYF
V gene: TRBV5-1
D gene: NA
J gene: TRBJ2-7
clone size: once

CDR3 DNA: TGTGCCTGGGACAGGGGGAGGGATGCGTGGGAGACCCAGTACTTC
CDR3 protein: CAWDRGRDAWETQYF
V gene: TRBV30
D gene: TRBD1
J gene: TRBJ2-5
clone size: NA

CDR3 DNA: TGCAGTGCGGAGGAGATCGGCGAGCAGTACTTC
CDR3 protein: CSAEEIGEQYF
V gene: TRBV20-1
D gene: NA
J gene: TRBJ2-7
clone size: NA

CDR3 DNA: TGTGCCAGCAGTCCCACTTGGCTAGCGTCGGGGGAGCTGTTTTTT
CDR3 protein: CASSPTWLASGELFF
V gene: TRBV27
D gene: NA
J gene: TRBJ2-2
clone size: NA

CDR3 DNA: TGCGCCAGCAGCCAGTCCGGGACTACATTTCCCTACGAGCAGTACTTC
CDR3 protein: CASSQSGTTFPYEQYF
V gene: TRBV4-1
D gene: TRBD2
J gene: TRBJ2-7
clone size: NA

CDR3 DNA: TGTGCCAGCAGCCCCCGGGTAGCGGGAGGATCCTACAATGAGCAGTTCTTC
CDR3 protein: CASSPRVAGGSYNEQFF
V gene: TRBV5-4
D gene: TRBD2
J gene: TRBJ2-1
clone size: NA

CDR3 DNA: TGTGCCAGCTCAACAAGCGGCTTTAACACCGGGGAGCTGTTTTTT
CDR3 protein: CASSTSGFNTGELFF
V gene: TRBV18
D gene: NA
J gene: TRBJ2-2
clone size: NA

CDR3 DNA: TGTGCCAGCAGTTACGGAGGGGGGGGGATCTCTGAGCAGTTCTTC
CDR3 protein: CASSYGGGGISEQFF
V gene: TRBV6-5
D gene: NA
J gene: TRBJ2-1
clone size: NA

CDR3 DNA: TGTGCCAGCAGCGTACGGCAGGACTATAATTCACCCCTCCACTTT
CDR3 protein: CASSVRQDYNSPLHF
V gene: TRBV9
D gene: NA
J gene: TRBJ1-6
clone size: NA

CDR3 DNA: TGTGCCAGCACTACAGGGGTCCCCTACGAGCAGTACTTC
CDR3 protein: CASTTGVPYEQYF
V gene: TRBV28
D gene: TRBD1
J gene: TRBJ2-7
clone size: NA

CDR3 DNA: TGTGCCAGCAGCCGAGACAGGGGGCGTGTGCGGCAGACGAATTCACCCCTCCACTTT
CDR3 protein: CASSRDRGRVRQTNSPLHF
V gene: TRBV5-4
D gene: TRBD1
J gene: TRBJ1-6
clone size: NA

CDR3 DNA: TGTGCCAGCAGTTTTGGGCCACTAGCGAACTCCAATGAGCAGTTCTTC
CDR3 protein: CASSFGPLANSNEQFF
V gene: TRBV6-5
D gene: TRBD2
J gene: TRBJ2-1
clone size: NA

CDR3 DNA: TGTGCTACACTAGCGGCGGGCACCGGGGAGCTGTTTTTT
CDR3 protein: CATLAAGTGELFF
V gene: TRBV12-5
D gene: TRBD2
J gene: TRBJ2-2
clone size: NA

CDR3 DNA: TGTGCCAGCAGAACCCCAGGGGGCTTCGATGAGCAGTTCTTC
CDR3 protein: CASRTPGGFDEQFF
V gene: TRBV28
D gene: TRBD1
J gene: TRBJ2-1
clone size: NA

CDR3 DNA: TGTGCCACCAGCAGTGGGACAGGTTCCTACGAGCAGTACTTC
CDR3 protein: CATSSGTGSYEQYF
V gene: TRBV15
D gene: TRBD1
J gene: TRBJ2-7
clone size: NA

CDR3 DNA: TGTGCCAGCAGTCTCCTAGTTGCAACTAATGAAAAACTGTTTTTT
CDR3 protein: CASSLLVATNEKLFF
V gene: TRBV28
D gene: NA
J gene: TRBJ1-4
clone size: NA

CDR3 DNA: TGTGCCAGCTCACTACAGGGGGCGAATCAGCCCCAGCATTTT
CDR3 protein: CASSLQGANQPQHF
V gene: TRBV18
D gene: TRBD1
J gene: TRBJ1-5
clone size: NA

CDR3 DNA: TGTGCCAGCTCACACGGGACAGGGGGCAAGAACACTGAAGCTTTCTTT
CDR3 protein: CASSHGTGGKNTEAFF
V gene: TRBV18
D gene: TRBD1
J gene: TRBJ1-1
clone size: few

CDR3 DNA: TGTGCCAGCAGCCACGCGGATGAGCAGTTCTTC
CDR3 protein: CASSHADEQFF
V gene: TRBV7-9
D gene: NA
J gene: TRBJ2-1
clone size: NA

CDR3 DNA: TGTGCCAGCAGTTACCCAGGGCTCAACTATGGCTACACCTTC
CDR3 protein: CASSYPGLNYGYTF
V gene: TRBV6-2/TRBV6-3
D gene: NA
J gene: TRBJ1-2
clone size: NA

CDR3 DNA: TGTGCCAGCAGTTTAGGACAGGGAGGTGCCACTGAAGCTTTCTTT
CDR3 protein: CASSLGQGGATEAFF
V gene: TRBV27
D gene: TRBD1
J gene: TRBJ1-1
clone size: NA

CDR3 DNA: TGTGCCAGCTCACCAGGCAACTACGAGCAGTACTTC
CDR3 protein: CASSPGNYEQYF
V gene: TRBV18
D gene: NA
J gene: TRBJ2-7
clone size: once

CDR3 DNA: TGTGCCAGCAGTTTGTGGGCAGGGGATATGCCCGAGCAGTACTTC
CDR3 protein: CASSLWAGDMPEQYF
V gene: TRBV27
D gene: NA
J gene: TRBJ2-7
clone size: NA

CDR3 DNA: TGCGCCAGCAGCTTGGGAGGGGGACCTAACTATGGCTACACCTTC
CDR3 protein: CASSLGGGPNYGYTF
V gene: TRBV5-1
D gene: NA
J gene: TRBJ1-2
clone size: NA

CDR3 DNA: TGTGCCAGCATGTCGGGGATGGGGTCCCCTAGCACAGATACGCAGTATTTT
CDR3 protein: CASMSGMGSPSTDTQYF
V gene: TRBV5-4
D gene: NA
J gene: TRBJ2-3
clone size: NA

CDR3 DNA: TGTGCCAGCAGCGTAGTTAGCGGGAATTCTAATGAGCAGTTCTTC
CDR3 protein: CASSVVSGNSNEQFF
V gene: TRBV9
D gene: TRBD2
J gene: TRBJ2-1
clone size: NA

CDR3 DNA: TGTGCCAGCAGTTCCGCGACTAGCGGGAGTACATATACGCAGTATTTT
CDR3 protein: CASSSATSGSTYTQYF
V gene: TRBV6-5
D gene: TRBD2
J gene: TRBJ2-3
clone size: NA

CDR3 DNA: TGTGCCAGCCCCAATGGTCAGTCGATAGCCAAAAACATTCAGTACTTC
CDR3 protein: CASPNGQSIAKNIQYF
V gene: TRBV7-8
D gene: NA
J gene: TRBJ2-4
clone size: NA

CDR3 DNA: TGTGCCAGTAGTATTAGTAGCGGGAGGAGTAGTGATGAGCAGTTCTTC
CDR3 protein: CASSISSGRSSDEQFF
V gene: TRBV19
D gene: TRBD2
J gene: TRBJ2-1
clone size: once

CDR3 DNA: TGCGCCAGCAGCTCAGTCGTGGGGCCAACCGGGGAGCTGTTTTTT
CDR3 protein: CASSSVVGPTGELFF
V gene: TRBV5-1
D gene: NA
J gene: TRBJ2-2
clone size: NA

CDR3 DNA: TGTGCCATCACTAGCAGTGTCAACAATGAGCAGTTCTTC
CDR3 protein: CAITSSVNNEQFF
V gene: TRBV10-3
D gene: NA
J gene: TRBJ2-1
clone size: few

CDR3 DNA: TGTGCCAGCAGTCTCGGACAGAGTTCCAATGAGCAGTTCTTC
CDR3 protein: CASSLGQSSNEQFF
V gene: TRBV27
D gene: NA
J gene: TRBJ2-1
clone size: NA

CDR3 DNA: TGTGCTAGTGGTTTTCCTCTAGCCGGCGACAATGAGCAGTTCTTC
CDR3 protein: CASGFPLAGDNEQFF
V gene: TRBV12-5
D gene: NA
J gene: TRBJ2-1
clone size: NA

CDR3 DNA: TGTGCCACCAACAGGGGGCAGGGGTACTATGGCTACACCTTC
CDR3 protein: CATNRGQGYYGYTF
V gene: TRBV6-5
D gene: TRBD1
J gene: TRBJ1-2
clone size: NA

CDR3 DNA: TGTGCCAGCAGCTCAGCAGCGGGCCCGAACTACGAGCAGTACTTC
CDR3 protein: CASSSAAGPNYEQYF
V gene: TRBV11-2
D gene: NA
J gene: TRBJ2-7
clone size: NA

CDR3 DNA: TGTGCCACCATGAGACTATGCTACTCCTACGAGCAGTACTTC
CDR3 protein: CATMRLCYSYEQYF
V gene: TRBV6-4
D gene: NA
J gene: TRBJ2-7
clone size: NA

CDR3 DNA: TGTGCCAGCAGTGGGACGGGACTAGCTCAAGAGACCCAGTACTTC
CDR3 protein: CASSGTGLAQETQYF
V gene: TRBV28
D gene: TRBD2
J gene: TRBJ2-5
clone size: NA

CDR3 DNA: TGTGCCAGCAGCTTCGGGACCCAGTACTTC
CDR3 protein: CASSFGTQYF
V gene: TRBV25-1
D gene: NA
J gene: TRBJ2-5
clone size: NA

CDR3 DNA: TGTGCCAGCAGCCAAGGACTAGCGGCCTACAATGAGCAGTTCTTC
CDR3 protein: CASSQGLAAYNEQFF
V gene: TRBV14
D gene: TRBD2
J gene: TRBJ2-1
clone size: few

CDR3 DNA: TGTGCCAGCAGCGCCAGACAGGTTTTCACCGGGGAGCTGTTTTTT
CDR3 protein: CASSARQVFTGELFF
V gene: TRBV9
D gene: NA
J gene: TRBJ2-2
clone size: NA

CDR3 DNA: TGTGCCAGCAGTCCGGGACTAGCACAGTACGAGCAGTACTTC
CDR3 protein: CASSPGLAQYEQYF
V gene: TRBV7-2
D gene: TRBD2
J gene: TRBJ2-7
clone size: NA

CDR3 DNA: TGCGCCAGCAGCCAAGATCTTGCCCAGGGTCGACAGCCCCAGCATTTT
CDR3 protein: CASSQDLAQGRQPQHF
V gene: TRBV4-1
D gene: NA
J gene: TRBJ1-5
clone size: NA

CDR3 DNA: TGTGCCAGCAGTTTATCCGCCGCCCAGGGGCAGTTCTTC
CDR3 protein: CASSLSAAQGQFF
V gene: TRBV27
D gene: NA
J gene: TRBJ2-1
clone size: NA

CDR3 DNA: TGTGCCAGCAGCCGGAAGAGACTAGAGTACACCGGGGAGCTGTTTTTT
CDR3 protein: CASSRKRLEYTGELFF
V gene: TRBV3-1/TRBV3-2
D gene: NA
J gene: TRBJ2-2
clone size: NA

CDR3 DNA: TGTGCCAGCAACCAGATTAGCGGTACAGATACGCAGTATTTT
CDR3 protein: CASNQISGTDTQYF
V gene: TRBV27
D gene: NA
J gene: TRBJ2-3
clone size: once

CDR3 DNA: TGTGCCACCAAACATGTGAACACTGAAGCTTTCTTT
CDR3 protein: CATKHVNTEAFF
V gene: TRBV15
D gene: NA
J gene: TRBJ1-1
clone size: NA

CDR3 DNA: TGTGCCAGCAGCCTACTTCACCAAGCGGGGGTAGATACGCAGTATTTT
CDR3 protein: CASSLLHQAGVDTQYF
V gene: TRBV28
D gene: TRBD2
J gene: TRBJ2-3
clone size: NA

CDR3 DNA: TGTGCCAGCGGGGGACTAGCGACCTACGAGCAGTACTTC
CDR3 protein: CASGGLATYEQYF
V gene: TRBV7-9
D gene: TRBD2
J gene: TRBJ2-7
clone size: NA

CDR3 DNA: TGTGCCACCCGGGCTAGCGGGATAGAAACCGGGGAGCTGTTTTTT
CDR3 protein: CATRASGIETGELFF
V gene: TRBV27
D gene: TRBD2
J gene: TRBJ2-2
clone size: NA